This is a list of T cell receptor beta chains from one sample in a study of blood T cell repertoires in COVID-19. Repertoires were generated with immunoSEQ multiplex PCR, while TCRdb's copy carries only in-frame clones and drops some. The sample comprises under 250,000 clones, more than 85% of which are singletons, and approximately 0.77% rests with the top ten. Sequenced input: peripheral blood. The origin of the receptors is a man in his fifties or sixties with COVID-19, enrolled during active disease. Each CDR3 is given with its conserved first and last residue. The order of the fields is J gene, CDR3 length, D gene, clone size, V gene, CDR3 DNA, CDR3 protein. A D gene is named only where the DNA matches it firmly. Size is omitted from some rows. Given values are once, few, many or a class for expanded clones.

TRBJ2-7	15	TRBD1	NA	TRBV20-1	TGCAGTGCTAGTTCGGGACAGGGGCCGTACTACGAGCAGTACTTC	CSASSGQGPYYEQYF
TRBJ1-6	13	NA	NA	TRBV7-2	TGTGCCAGCAGCTCCCCCGGGAATTCACCCCTCCACTTT	CASSSPGNSPLHF
TRBJ2-3	16	TRBD1	NA	TRBV4-2	TGTGCCAGCAGAGAAACAGGGGTCGGGTGGACAGATACGCAGTATTTT	CASRETGVGWTDTQYF
TRBJ2-1	15	NA	NA	TRBV18	TGTGCCAGCTCACCCAGGGCCAGCTCCTACAATGAGCAGTTCTTC	CASSPRASSYNEQFF
TRBJ1-4	15	NA	NA	TRBV5-1	TGCGCCAGCAGCGCCGGACAGACCGACTATGAAAAACTGTTTTTT	CASSAGQTDYEKLFF
TRBJ2-7	15	TRBD2	NA	TRBV6-2/TRBV6-3	TGTGCCAGCAGTTGGAAGCGGGAGGCAAACTACGAGCAGTACTTC	CASSWKREANYEQYF
TRBJ1-3	14	NA	NA	TRBV13	TGTGCCAGCAGCTCCGCCAGCTCTGGAAACACCATATATTTT	CASSSASSGNTIYF
TRBJ2-2	18	TRBD1	NA	TRBV19	TGTGCCAGTAGTATTTTGACGCCCGGGACAGGGAACACCGGGGAGCTGTTTTTT	CASSILTPGTGNTGELFF
TRBJ2-5	15	TRBD2	NA	TRBV10-3	TGTGCCATCATTTCCCCCGAGCGGGAGGAAGAGACCCAGTACTTC	CAIISPEREEETQYF
TRBJ2-1	14	NA	NA	TRBV6-6	TGTGCCTCCTCTCCAGGAAGCTCCTACAATGAGCAGTTCTTC	CASSPGSSYNEQFF
TRBJ2-7	14	NA	NA	TRBV19	TGTGCCAGTAGTACTTCGGGAAGCTCCTACGAGCAGTACTTC	CASSTSGSSYEQYF
TRBJ2-3	15	TRBD2	NA	TRBV24-1	TGTGCCACCAGTGATCGGTCGGGAGGGCCGGATACGCAGTATTTT	CATSDRSGGPDTQYF
TRBJ1-1	16	NA	NA	TRBV7-3	TGTGCCAGCAGCTTAAACCCCCCGGGGGTGAACACTGAAGCTTTCTTT	CASSLNPPGVNTEAFF
TRBJ2-5	16	NA	NA	TRBV21-1	TGTGCCAGCAGCAATAGATGGGGGTCGGGAGGAGAGACCCAGTACTTC	CASSNRWGSGGETQYF
TRBJ1-2	14	TRBD1	NA	TRBV5-4	TGTGCCAGCAGCTTGCAGGGGGCTAACTATGGCTACACCTTC	CASSLQGANYGYTF
TRBJ2-1	19	NA	NA	TRBV11-3	TGTGCCAGCAGCTTAATTTGGGAGGATACGGCTGCCTACTACAATGAGCAGTTCTTC	CASSLIWEDTAAYYNEQFF
TRBJ1-3	16	NA	NA	TRBV3-1/TRBV3-2	TGTGCCAGCAGCCAAGGGGGCGCGGGGGCTGGAAACACCATATATTTT	CASSQGGAGAGNTIYF
TRBJ1-1	13	NA	NA	TRBV30	TGTGCCTGGAGTGGAGGAGCGTGGACTGAAGCTTTCTTT	CAWSGGAWTEAFF
TRBJ2-7	16	TRBD1	NA	TRBV4-3	TGCGCCAGCAGCCAAGACTCGGGACAGGGTGGGGGAGAGCAGTACTTC	CASSQDSGQGGGEQYF
TRBJ1-2	14	TRBD1	NA	TRBV19	TGTGCCAGTAGTATAACAGGGGCTAACTATGGCTACACCTTC	CASSITGANYGYTF
TRBJ1-5	16	NA	NA	TRBV2	TGTGCCAGCAGATCCTACAACTCAGGGGGCAATCAGCCCCAGCATTTT	CASRSYNSGGNQPQHF
TRBJ2-4	16	NA	once	TRBV10-3	TGTGCCATCAGTGACCCGATGACAGGCTCCAAAAACATTCAGTACTTC	CAISDPMTGSKNIQYF
TRBJ2-3	15	TRBD2	NA	TRBV19	TGTGCCAGTAGCAAACTAGCGGGAGATGCAGATACGCAGTATTTT	CASSKLAGDADTQYF
TRBJ1-2	17	TRBD1	NA	TRBV19	TGTGCCAGTAGTATAGTGGGACAGGGGTCGTCTAACTATGGCTACACCTTC	CASSIVGQGSSNYGYTF